The next 25 T cell receptor beta chains were all read from a single sample in a study of T cell responses to AZD1222 COVID-19 vaccine. Data came from immunoSEQ multiplex PCR; TCRdb stores just in-frame clones and leaves some out. The data hold about 200,000 clones, with approximately 94% observed a single time. This material consisted of peripheral blood, taken 28 days after the second dose of the MenACWY control vaccine. These receptors all stem from an adult who received the MenACWY meningococcal vaccine as a control.

Comment on this clone: Its ends do not fully match the called genes, so a read error is possible. This chain joins TRBV7-3 and TRBJ2-1, with 10 bases aligning to TRBD2. Per the germline V gene, CDR1 is SGHTA and CDR2 is FQGTGA. The CDR3 sequence is 15 residues long. CDR3 amino acids: CASSLTSGNYNEQFF. CDR3 sequence (DNA): TGTGCCAGCAGCCTAACTAGCGGGAATTACAATGAGCAGTTCTTC.

This clone came up a few times. Other DNA sequences of this sample code for an identical CDR3. The DNA of the CDR3 is TGTGCCAGCAGCTTAGGTGCCTACGAGCAGTACTTC. This codes for CASSLGAYEQYF. V usage is TRBV7-9 and J usage is TRBJ2-7, with unresolved D. V lost 1 base to trimming and J lost 2 bases, with 3 bases between them. This CDR3 is 12 amino acids long. Looked up from germline, CDR1 is SEHNR and CDR2 is FQNEAQ (reference sequence).

About this clone itself: Different DNA sequences within this sample yield the same CDR3. The chain employs TRBV12-3 or TRBV12-4 and TRBJ2-7, with D possibly matching TRBD2 (5 bases). The V gene lost 8 bases and the J gene lost 7 bases, with 12 bases spanning the gap. CDR3 length: 11 residues. This CDR3 reads CASSSTGEQYF. CDR3 sequence (DNA): TGTGCCAGCTCTTCCACGGGGGAGCAGTACTTC.

The CDR3 spells CACKADRGYEQYF. The CDR3 nucleotides read TGTGCCTGCAAAGCGGACAGGGGCTACGAGCAGTACTTC. The J gene is TRBJ2-7, the V gene TRBV30; 9 bases are shared with TRBD1. The germline V gene has CDR1 GTSNPN and CDR2 SVGIG (reference sequence). V lost 6 bases and J lost 3; bases outside the gene matches: 6. The CDR3 covers 13 residues.

The J gene is TRBJ1-5, the V gene TRBV20-1; D ambiguous. Germline CDR1 DFQATT, CDR2 SNEGSKA (reference sequence). V was pared by 3 bases and J by 4 bases, with 10 bases between. The CDR3 is 13 residues long. The CDR3 DNA sequence: TGCAGTGCTAGTGTTCCCTCAAATCAGCCCCAGCATTTT. This translates into CSASVPSNQPQHF.

The chain combines TRBV5-6 with TRBJ2-7; D possibly uses TRBD1 or TRBD2 (5 bases each). The V end lost 1 base, the J end lost 6 bases, and 14 bases lay between the germline ends. Germline CDR1 SGHDT, CDR2 YYEEEE. The CDR3 totals 14 residues. In DNA, the CDR3 is TGTGCCAGCAGCTTGCAGGGAGTGACTCTCGAGCAGTACTTC. Its translation is CASSLQGVTLEQYF.

This clone has a handful of counts. The J gene is TRBJ1-2, the V gene TRBV28, with D unresolved. The V gene lost 3 bases and the J gene lost 4 bases, with 12 bases spanning the gap. The CDR3 consists of 14 residues. The germline CDR1 and CDR2 sequences are MDHEN and SYDVKM. The DNA for the CDR3 is TGTGCCAGCAGTTTTCGGGGTTCCTCCTATGGCTACACCTTC. It yields the protein CASSFRGSSYGYTF.

The chain recombines TRBV10-3 with TRBJ2-3, with 11 nucleotides matching TRBD2. CDR1 and CDR2 (germline): ENHRY, SYGVKD. The CDR3 has 15 residues. The J segment lost 1 base and the V segment lost 6 bases, leaving 3 bases of the junction unmatched. CDR3 sequence (DNA): TGTGCCATCAGGCCGGGACTAGCGGGCACAGATACGCAGTATTTT. Translating gives CAIRPGLAGTDTQYF.

With respect to this clone: Germline and junction disagree at one end, which may indicate a read error. The rearrangement joins TRBV13 to TRBJ1-4; D gene unclear. The CDR3 contains 14 residues. The germline V gene has CDR1 PRHDT and CDR2 FYEKMQ (reference sequence). Here the CDR3 reads CASRLGKTNEKLFF. The CDR3 nucleotides are TGTGCCAGCAGATTAGGCAAAACTAATGAAAAACTGTTTTTT.

The CDR3 sequence: CASSFWDRDEKLFF. The CDR3 DNA sequence: TGTGCCAGCAGTTTTTGGGACAGGGATGAAAAACTGTTTTTT. The chain couples TRBV28 to TRBJ1-4, with TRBD1 matching over 9 bases. The CDR3 contains 14 residues. Germline CDR1 and CDR2: MDHEN and SYDVKM. The ends lost 3 bases at V and 6 bases at J; junction bases unmatched: 2.

The CDR3: CASSQDGGASPLHF. CDR3 nucleotides: TGCGCCAGCAGCCAAGACGGAGGGGCTTCACCCCTCCACTTT. This chain links TRBV4-1 with TRBJ1-6, with D tentatively TRBD1 (5 bases). Germline V lookup: CDR1 MGHRA, CDR2 YSYEKL. V lost 0 bases to trimming and J lost 9 bases, with 9 bases between them. The CDR3 contains 14 residues.

The gene calls are TRBV19 and TRBJ1-2; the D is unclear. The germline V gene has CDR1 LNHDA and CDR2 SQIVND (reference sequence). Trimming shortened V by 3 bases and J by 4 bases, and 12 bases separated the two germline ends. The CDR3 spans 14 residues. The CDR3 region has the DNA TGTGCCAGTAGTATTGGGGAGTCCCTCTATGGCTACACCTTC. As protein: CASSIGESLYGYTF.

The sample holds one count of this clone. The chain employs TRBV2 and TRBJ1-2; unclear D gene. This CDR3 region has 13 residues. V lost 5 bases to trimming and J lost 1 base, with 8 bases between them. Germline V lookup: CDR1 SNHLY, CDR2 FYNNEI. The CDR3 nucleotides read TGTGCCAGCAGTTGGGAGGATAACTATGGCTACACCTTC. Its translation: CASSWEDNYGYTF.

The chain carries TRBV2 and TRBJ1-6, with a tentative D call TRBD1 (6 bases). The CDR3 is 16 residues long. Trimming stripped 7 bases from V and 0 bases from J, with 13 bases between. Germline CDR1 SNHLY, CDR2 FYNNEI. CDR3: CASKTGTSSYNSPLHF. CDR3 bases: TGTGCCAGCAAGACCGGGACAAGCTCCTATAATTCACCCCTCCACTTT. The full variable domain, rest sourced from reference TRBV2 and TRBJ1-6, is EPEVTQTPSHQVTQMGQEVILRCVPISNHLYFYWYRQILGQKVEFLVSFYNNEISEKSEIFDDQFSVERPDGSNFTLKIRSTKLEDSAMYFCASKTGTSSYNSPLHFGNGTRLTVT.

The CDR3 is CASSPVTTSGNEQFF. CDR3 sequence (DNA): TGTGCCAGCAGCCCCGTTACCACCTCCGGCAATGAGCAGTTCTTC. This chain connects TRBV7-2 to TRBJ2-1, with no clear D. The V end lost 5 bases, the J end lost 6 bases, and 17 bases lay between the germline ends. Per the germline V gene, CDR1 is SGHTA and CDR2 is FQGNSA. The length of the CDR3 is 15 residues.

J is TRBJ2-1 and V is TRBV16; D gene unclear. The CDR3 contains 17 residues. CDR1 KGHSY and CDR2 FQNENV come from the germline V gene. V was trimmed by 1 base and J by 5 bases, leaving 18 bases between them. CDR3 nucleotide sequence: TGTGCCAGCAGCCAATACGGTCACAGTAATGTAGACAATGAGCAGTTCTTC. It specifies CASSQYGHSNVDNEQFF.

The chain combines TRBV6-1 with TRBJ1-5; the D gene is possibly TRBD1 (5 bases). The V end was cut by 0 bases, the J end by 5 bases, with 11 bases between. Per the germline V gene, CDR1 is MNHNS and CDR2 is SASEGT. The CDR3 covers 15 residues. The CDR3 DNA reads TGTGCCAGCAGTGAAGCGCCAGGACACCATCAGCCCCAGCATTTT. The encoded protein is CASSEAPGHHQPQHF.

This sequence joins TRBV12-3 or TRBV12-4 and TRBJ1-1; D remains unclear. The CDR3 totals 12 residues. Trimming removed 5 bases from V and 11 bases from J, with 15 bases in between. In nucleotides, the CDR3 is TGTGCCAGCAGTCTTCCTCCCAATGGGGCTTTCTTT. Its translation: CASSLPPNGAFF.

The chain combines TRBV24-1 with TRBJ2-2; D could derive from TRBD1 or TRBD2 (5 bases each). This CDR3 spans 16 amino acids. V lost 9 bases and J 0 bases, leaving 16 bases between the germline ends. Germline V CDR1 and CDR2: KGHDR, SFDVKD. CDR3 sequence: CATGRGVSANTGELFF. CDR3 sequence (DNA): TGTGCCACCGGTCGAGGGGTGTCTGCGAACACCGGGGAGCTGTTTTTT.

J is TRBJ1-2 and V is TRBV2, with 7 bases that match TRBD1. CDR1 is SNHLY, CDR2 FYNNEI, per germline. Germline trimming cut 6 bases from V and 2 bases from J; bases unmatched to any gene: 15. The CDR3 runs 17 residues. In DNA, the CDR3 is TGTGCCAGCAGCGACCACAGGACAGGACCGAAAAACTATGGCTACACCTTC. Its translation is CASSDHRTGPKNYGYTF.

The chain's CDR3 is CASSTGTGYYGYTF. CDR3 sequence (DNA): TGTGCCAGCAGCACCGGGACAGGGTACTATGGCTACACCTTC. This chain joins TRBV28 and TRBJ1-2; TRBD1 matches 9 bases. This CDR3 has 14 residues. Germline CDR1 and CDR2: MDHEN and SYDVKM. Germline trimming cut 6 bases from V and 3 bases from J; bases unmatched to any gene: 5.

The V and J genes are TRBV28 and TRBJ1-3, with D possibly matching TRBD1 (6 bases). Germline V gives CDR1 MDHEN, CDR2 SYDVKM. V was trimmed by 2 bases and J by 10 bases, leaving 15 bases between them. The CDR3 spans 14 residues. CDR3 loop: CASSLRQGRKTIYF. The CDR3 nucleotides are TGTGCCAGCAGTTTAAGGCAGGGGAGGAAGACCATATATTTT.

CDR3 DNA sequence: TGCAGCGCCGGCCCCCTAGAAGACGGCTACAATGAGCAGTTCTTC. Translated, it gives CSAGPLEDGYNEQFF. The rearrangement uses TRBV29-1 and TRBJ2-1, with unresolved D. The CDR3 consists of 15 residues. Germline CDR1 and CDR2: SQVTM and ANQGSEA. The germline V and J ends were trimmed by 7 bases and 3 bases, with 19 bases remaining between them.

The chain uses TRBV7-2 and TRBJ2-2; no clear D. Germline lookup yields CDR1 SGHTA and CDR2 FQGNSA. The CDR3 loop spans 12 amino acids. V lost 7 bases to trimming and J lost 4 bases, with 7 bases between them. CDR3 nucleotide sequence: TGTGCCAGCACCTTTAGCACCGGGGAGCTGTTTTTT. Residues: CASTFSTGELFF.

This chain uses TRBV7-9 with TRBJ1-6, with D hard to call. The CDR3 totals 15 residues. V was clipped by 1 base and J by 9 bases, with 13 bases between them. The germline V gene encodes CDR1 SEHNR and CDR2 FQNEAQ (reference sequence). CDR3 sequence reads: CASSLDAQLISPLHF. In DNA form, the CDR3 reads TGTGCCAGCAGCTTAGATGCACAGTTGATTTCACCCCTCCACTTT.